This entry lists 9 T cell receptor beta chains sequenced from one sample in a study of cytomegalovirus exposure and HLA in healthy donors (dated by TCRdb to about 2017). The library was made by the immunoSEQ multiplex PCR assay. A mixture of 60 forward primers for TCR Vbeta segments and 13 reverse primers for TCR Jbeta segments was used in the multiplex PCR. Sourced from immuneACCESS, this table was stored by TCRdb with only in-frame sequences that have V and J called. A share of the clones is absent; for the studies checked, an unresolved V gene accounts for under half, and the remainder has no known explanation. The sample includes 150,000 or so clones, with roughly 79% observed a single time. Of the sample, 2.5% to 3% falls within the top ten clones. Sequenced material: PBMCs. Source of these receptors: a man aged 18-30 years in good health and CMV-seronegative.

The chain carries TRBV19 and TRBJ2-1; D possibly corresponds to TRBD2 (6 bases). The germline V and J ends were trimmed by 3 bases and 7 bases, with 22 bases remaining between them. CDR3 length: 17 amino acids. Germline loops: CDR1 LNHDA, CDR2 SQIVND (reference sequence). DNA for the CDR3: TGTGCCAGTAGTATCCCCAGGATCGCGGGGCTTTGGAATGAGCAGTTCTTC. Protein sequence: CASSIPRIAGLWNEQFF.

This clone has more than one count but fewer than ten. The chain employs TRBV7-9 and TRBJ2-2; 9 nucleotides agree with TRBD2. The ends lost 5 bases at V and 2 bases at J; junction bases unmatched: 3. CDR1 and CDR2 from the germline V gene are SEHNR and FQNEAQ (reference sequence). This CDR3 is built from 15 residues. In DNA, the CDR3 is TGTGCCAGCAGCCCTAGCGGGACTAACACCGGGGAGCTGTTTTTT. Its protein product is CASSPSGTNTGELFF.

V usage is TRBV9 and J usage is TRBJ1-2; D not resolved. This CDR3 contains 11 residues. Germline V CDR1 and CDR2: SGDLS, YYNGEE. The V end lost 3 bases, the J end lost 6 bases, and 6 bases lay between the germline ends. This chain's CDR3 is CASSAPNGYTF. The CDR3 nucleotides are TGTGCCAGCAGCGCCCCCAATGGCTACACCTTC.

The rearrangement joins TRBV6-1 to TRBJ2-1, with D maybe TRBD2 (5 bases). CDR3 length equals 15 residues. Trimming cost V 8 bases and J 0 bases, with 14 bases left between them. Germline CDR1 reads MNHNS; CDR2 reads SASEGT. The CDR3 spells CASDPTGSSYNEQFF. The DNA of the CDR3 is TGTGCCAGCGACCCGACGGGAAGCTCCTACAATGAGCAGTTCTTC.

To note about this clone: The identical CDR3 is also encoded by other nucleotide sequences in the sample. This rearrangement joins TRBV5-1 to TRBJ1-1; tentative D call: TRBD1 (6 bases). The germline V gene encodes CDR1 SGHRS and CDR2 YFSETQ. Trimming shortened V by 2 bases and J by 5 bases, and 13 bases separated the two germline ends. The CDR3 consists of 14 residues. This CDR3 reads CASSLQGLGTEAFF. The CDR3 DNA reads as TGCGCCAGCAGCTTACAGGGATTGGGGACTGAAGCTTTCTTT.

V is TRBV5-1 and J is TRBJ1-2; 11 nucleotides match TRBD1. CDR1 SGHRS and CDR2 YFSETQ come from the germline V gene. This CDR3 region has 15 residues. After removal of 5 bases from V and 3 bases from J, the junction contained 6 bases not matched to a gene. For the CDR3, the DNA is TGCGCCAGCAGGACCGGACAGGGGGCTTACTATGGCTACACCTTC. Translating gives CASRTGQGAYYGYTF.

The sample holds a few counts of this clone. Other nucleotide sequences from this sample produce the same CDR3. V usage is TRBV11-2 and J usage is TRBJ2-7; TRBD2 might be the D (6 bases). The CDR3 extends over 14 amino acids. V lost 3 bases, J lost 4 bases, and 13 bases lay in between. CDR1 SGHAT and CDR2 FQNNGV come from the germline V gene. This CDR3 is CASSLAGTLYEQYF. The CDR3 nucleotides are TGTGCCAGCAGCTTGGCCGGGACTTTATACGAGCAGTACTTC.

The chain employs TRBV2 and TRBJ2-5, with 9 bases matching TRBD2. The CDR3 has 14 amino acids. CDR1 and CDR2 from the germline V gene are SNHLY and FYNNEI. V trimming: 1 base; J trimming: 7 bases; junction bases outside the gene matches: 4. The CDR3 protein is CASSEVAGVGTQYF. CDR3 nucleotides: TGTGCCAGCAGTGAAGTAGCGGGGGTGGGGACCCAGTACTTC.

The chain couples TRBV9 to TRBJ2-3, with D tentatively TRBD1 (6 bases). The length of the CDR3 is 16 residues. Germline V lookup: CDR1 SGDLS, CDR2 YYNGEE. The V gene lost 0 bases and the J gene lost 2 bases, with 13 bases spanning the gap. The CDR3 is CASSVDGQPLTDTQYF. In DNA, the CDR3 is TGTGCCAGCAGCGTAGACGGACAGCCTCTCACAGATACGCAGTATTTT.